The sequence of this T cell receptor beta chain was determined in a study of Ad26.COV2.S vaccination and SARS-CoV-2 variants. Concerning this clone: Its antigen is not known.

The V end was cut by 7 bases, the J end by 7 bases, with 15 bases between. The CDR3 runs to 13 residues. General observations from the study: Relative to placebo recipients, vaccine recipients exhibited elevated spike-specific TCR breadth. Similar non-spike TCR breadth was observed in recipients of vaccine and of placebo.

Produced via immunoSEQ multiplex PCR; TCRdb's table is partial and in-frame only. The sample contains 250,000 or so clones, around 88% of which appear only once. Indicated treatment: approximately 18 received Ad26.COV2.S at low or high dose, single or two shots; five or six received placebo; per-sample allocation not given. Following the first vaccine or placebo injection, samples were taken on day 63. SARS-CoV-2 spike from the Wuhan strain was encoded by the vaccine, an Ad26 vector. The receptor comes from a person between 18 and 65 years old who received the Ad26.COV2.S COVID-19 vaccine or a placebo. The sequencing used peripheral blood, collected in a trial of Ad26.COV2.S vaccine versus placebo. This sequence joins TRBV5-3 and TRBJ2-1, with D perhaps given as TRBD1 or TRBD2 (5 bases each). TRBV5-3 carries the ORF label, with uncertain function. The CDR3 is CARGWGSGNEQFF. The CDR3 nucleotides are TGTGCCAGAGGGTGGGGCTCGGGGAATGAGCAGTTCTTC.